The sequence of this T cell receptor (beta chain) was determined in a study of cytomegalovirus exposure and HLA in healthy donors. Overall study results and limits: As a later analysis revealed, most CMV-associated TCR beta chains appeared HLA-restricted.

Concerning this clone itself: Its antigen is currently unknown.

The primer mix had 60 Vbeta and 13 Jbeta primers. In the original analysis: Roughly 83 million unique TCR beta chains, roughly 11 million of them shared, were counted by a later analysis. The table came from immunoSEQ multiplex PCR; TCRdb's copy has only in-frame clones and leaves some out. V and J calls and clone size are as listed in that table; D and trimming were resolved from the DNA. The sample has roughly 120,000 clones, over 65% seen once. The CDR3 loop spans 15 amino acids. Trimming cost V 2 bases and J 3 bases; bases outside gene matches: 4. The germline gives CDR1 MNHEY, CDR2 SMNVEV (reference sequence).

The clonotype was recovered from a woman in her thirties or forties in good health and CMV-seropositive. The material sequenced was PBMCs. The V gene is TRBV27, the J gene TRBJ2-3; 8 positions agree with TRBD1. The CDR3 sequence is CASSLGQGATDTQYF. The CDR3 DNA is TGTGCCAGCAGTTTAGGGCAGGGGGCAACAGATACGCAGTATTTT.